The 18 T cell receptor beta chains reported below all come from one sample, sequenced in a study of Tregs in tolerant kidney transplant recipients. The protocol was immunoSEQ multiplex PCR, while the TCRdb copy is restricted to in-frame clones and leaves out a portion. Of around 11,000 clones detected, approximately 90% appear once; the ten largest clones hold roughly 5.4%. Their antigens remain unidentified. This material consisted of Tregs from blood cultured with allogeneic cells, taken before the transplant. The receptors derive from a human patient who received a combined kidney and bone marrow transplant.

The V call is TRBV7-2, the J call TRBJ1-1; no reliable D call. The germline V gene has CDR1 SGHTA and CDR2 FQGNSA. The CDR3 consists of 14 residues. V lost 1 base, J lost 5 bases, and 11 bases lay in between. The CDR3 DNA reads as TGTGCCAGCAGCTTAGTCGCCCTGGTTACTGAAGCTTTCTTT. Its translation is CASSLVALVTEAFF. Drawing the rest from reference TRBV7-2 and TRBJ1-1, the complete variable domain is GAGVSQSPSNKVTEKGKDVELRCDPISGHTALYWYRQSLGQGLEFLIYFQGNSAPDKSGLPSDRFSAERTGGSVSTLTIQRTQQEDSAVYLCASSLVALVTEAFFGQGTRLTVV.

The chain is built from TRBV7-9 and TRBJ2-1, with D maybe TRBD1 (6 bases). Germline CDR1 is SEHNR and CDR2 is FQNEAQ (reference sequence). The CDR3 contains 17 residues. Trimming removed 5 bases at V and 0 bases at J, with 17 bases between. The CDR3 region is CASSPGAPINSYNEQFF. For the CDR3, the DNA is TGTGCCAGCAGCCCAGGGGCACCGATCAACTCCTACAATGAGCAGTTCTTC.

This chain joins TRBV7-9 and TRBJ2-7, with TRBD2 matching over 10 bases. V gave up 5 bases and J gave up 4 bases; unmatched junction bases: 14. The germline gives CDR1 SEHNR, CDR2 FQNEAQ (reference sequence). The CDR3 covers 17 residues. In nucleotides, the CDR3 is TGTGCCAGCAGCCCACCAACTAGCGGGGCTAGTCTATACGAGCAGTACTTC. Its translation is CASSPPTSGASLYEQYF.

The gene calls are TRBV7-3 and TRBJ2-6; D gene unclear. Germline values: CDR1 SGHTA, CDR2 FQGTGA. The CDR3 extends over 13 amino acids. Trimming left V 5 bases short and J 1 base short, with 3 bases between. The CDR3 DNA follows: TGTGCCAGCAGCGGTTCTGGGGCCAACGTCCTGACTTTC. Residues: CASSGSGANVLTF. Using reference TRBV7-3 and TRBJ2-6 for the parts outside the CDR3, the full variable domain is GAGVSQTPSNKVTEKGKYVELRCDPISGHTALYWYRQSLGQGPEFLIYFQGTGAADDSGLPNDRFFAVRPEGSVSTLKIQRTERGDSAVYLCASSGSGANVLTFGAGSRLTVL.

The chain is built from TRBV11-2 and TRBJ2-4, with 9 bases aligning to TRBD1. The germline CDR1 and CDR2 sequences are SGHAT and FQNNGV. The V and J ends lost 4 bases and 5 bases, in that order; junction bases with no gene match: 3. The CDR3 has 14 amino acids. This CDR3 is CASSWDRVQNIQYF. CDR3 sequence (DNA): TGTGCCAGCAGCTGGGACAGGGTGCAAAACATTCAGTACTTC.

V gene TRBV6-5 combines with J gene TRBJ2-7; 8 nucleotides align to TRBD1. V was clipped by 5 bases and J by 3 bases; unmatched bases: 9. Germline V gene data show CDR1 as MNHEY and CDR2 as SVGAGI. CDR3 size: 15 residues. The CDR3: CASSQSRTGFYEQYF. DNA for the CDR3: TGTGCCAGCAGTCAGTCCAGGACAGGGTTCTACGAGCAGTACTTC.

This clone has a single count. This chain links TRBV18 with TRBJ2-7; D gene ambiguous. The CDR3 contains 15 residues. The V gene's germline CDR1 is KGHSH and CDR2 LQKENI. V lost 6 bases to trimming and J lost 2 bases, with 17 bases between them. CDR3 sequence (DNA): TGTGCCAGCTCCACACATGGCATAGGACCCTACGAGCAGTACTTC. This codes for CASSTHGIGPYEQYF.

The CDR3 DNA sequence: TGTGCCAGCAGCACTTATGGACGGGGCTCCTACAATGAGCAGTTCTTC. Its protein product is CASSTYGRGSYNEQFF. V and J are TRBV27 and TRBJ2-1, with D possibly being TRBD2 (5 bases). Germline CDR1 reads MNHEY; CDR2 reads SMNVEV (reference sequence). The CDR3 has 16 amino acids. Trimming shortened V by 6 bases and J by 0 bases, and 15 bases separated the two germline ends.

This sequence joins TRBV5-4 and TRBJ2-2; D is undetermined. Germline values: CDR1 SGHNT, CDR2 YYREEE (reference sequence). V shed 0 bases and J shed 5 bases, with 8 bases lying between them. The CDR3 spans 14 residues. The chain's CDR3 is CASSLALGTGELFF. Here the CDR3 DNA reads TGTGCCAGCAGCTTGGCTCTGGGTACCGGGGAGCTGTTTTTT.

The chain is built from TRBV19 and TRBJ2-5; possible D gene TRBD2, 5 bases. CDR1 and CDR2 from the germline V gene are LNHDA and SQIVND (reference sequence). V was clipped by 5 bases and J by 2 bases, with 15 bases between them. This CDR3 spans 15 amino acids. CDR3 amino acids: CASSVVGGIQETQYF. CDR3 bases: TGTGCCAGTAGTGTGGTAGGAGGAATACAAGAGACCCAGTACTTC.

The rearrangement joins TRBV18 to TRBJ2-5; 14 bases map to TRBD2. The germline V gene has CDR1 KGHSH and CDR2 LQKENI. This CDR3 has 18 residues. Trimming removed 2 bases from V and 6 bases from J; junction bases left unmatched: 11. The CDR3 reads CASSPTPGLAGVGKTQYF. CDR3 bases: TGTGCCAGCTCACCAACACCGGGACTAGCGGGAGTAGGGAAGACCCAGTACTTC.

The chain is built from TRBV10-3 and TRBJ1-3; D remains ambiguous. Germline V gene data show CDR1 as ENHRY and CDR2 as SYGVKD. The CDR3 is 12 amino acids. V was clipped by 4 bases and J by 8 bases, with 9 bases between them. Here the CDR3 DNA reads TGTGCCATCAGTGGGCACGGTGACACCATATATTTT. It specifies CAISGHGDTIYF.

The rearrangement links TRBV5-8 to TRBJ1-1; D not resolved. Trimming left V 4 bases short and J 5 bases short, with 18 bases between. The germline CDR1 and CDR2 sequences are SGHTS and YDEGEE. CDR3 length: 15 amino acids. The DNA for the CDR3 is TGTGCCAGCAGCACCGACCGAGCGGGGTTTACTGAAGCTTTCTTT. Its protein is CASSTDRAGFTEAFF.

V is TRBV5-1 and J is TRBJ2-7, with D unclear. From germline, CDR1 is SGHRS and CDR2 YFSETQ. The CDR3 has 14 amino acids. The ends were cut back, 1 base at V and 0 bases at J, with 8 bases in the middle. This chain's CDR3 is CASSLILNSYEQYF. Here the CDR3 DNA reads TGCGCCAGCAGCTTGATCTTAAACTCCTACGAGCAGTACTTC.

This clone was counted only a few times. The gene calls are TRBV5-1 and TRBJ2-7; D gene uncertain. This CDR3 has 12 residues. The germline V gene encodes CDR1 SGHRS and CDR2 YFSETQ. V lost 3 bases and J lost 1, with 5 bases in between. The CDR3 spells CASSSRSYEQYF. Written as DNA, the CDR3 is TGCGCCAGCAGCTCGAGATCCTACGAGCAGTACTTC.

This clone appeared a single time. V usage is TRBV5-4 and J usage is TRBJ1-1; D gene uncertain. The length of the CDR3 is 13 residues. Germline lookup yields CDR1 SGHNT and CDR2 YYREEE (reference sequence). The germline V and J ends were trimmed by 2 bases and 1 base, with 6 bases remaining between them. This CDR3 reads CASSLGPNTEAFF. Here the CDR3 DNA reads TGTGCCAGCAGCTTAGGACCGAACACTGAAGCTTTCTTT.

CDR3 nucleotides: TGTGCCAGCAGACTCGGACTAGCGGGAGATACGCAGTATTTT. Amino acid sequence: CASRLGLAGDTQYF. V usage is TRBV7-3 and J usage is TRBJ2-3; 11 bases line up with TRBD2. There are 14 residues in the CDR3. The junction had 4 bases not matched to a gene; V was cut back by 6 bases and J by 5 bases. The germline V gene encodes CDR1 SGHTA and CDR2 FQGTGA.

The genes are TRBV10-3 and TRBJ1-4; D uncertain. Trimming shortened V by 6 bases and J by 0 bases, and 11 bases separated the two germline ends. This CDR3 contains 15 residues. The V gene's germline CDR1 is ENHRY and CDR2 SYGVKD. The CDR3 loop is CAIRSTLATNEKLFF. CDR3 coding DNA: TGTGCCATCAGGAGTACGCTTGCAACTAATGAAAAACTGTTTTTT.